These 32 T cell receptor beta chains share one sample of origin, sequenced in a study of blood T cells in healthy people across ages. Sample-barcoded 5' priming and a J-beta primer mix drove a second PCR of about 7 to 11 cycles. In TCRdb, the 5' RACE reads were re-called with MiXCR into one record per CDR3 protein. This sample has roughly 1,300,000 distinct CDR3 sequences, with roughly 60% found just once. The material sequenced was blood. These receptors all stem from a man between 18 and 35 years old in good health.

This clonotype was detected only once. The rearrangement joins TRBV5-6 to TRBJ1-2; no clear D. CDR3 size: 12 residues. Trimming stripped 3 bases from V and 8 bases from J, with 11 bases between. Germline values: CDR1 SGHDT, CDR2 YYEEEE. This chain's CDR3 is CASSYGLGGYTF. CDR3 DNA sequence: TGTGCCAGCAGCTATGGCCTTGGGGGCTACACCTTC. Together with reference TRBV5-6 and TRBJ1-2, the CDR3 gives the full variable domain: DAGVTQSPTHLIKTRGQQVTLRCSPKSGHDTVSWYQQALGQGPQFIFQYYEEEERQRGNFPDRFSGHQFPNYSSELNVNALLLGDSALYLCASSYGLGGYTFGSGTRLTVV.

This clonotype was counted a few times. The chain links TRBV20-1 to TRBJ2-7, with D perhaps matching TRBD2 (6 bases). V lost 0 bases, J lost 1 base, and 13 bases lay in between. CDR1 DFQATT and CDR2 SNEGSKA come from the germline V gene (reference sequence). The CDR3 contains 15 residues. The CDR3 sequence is CSARDTAGRSYEQYF. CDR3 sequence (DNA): TGCAGTGCTAGAGATACGGCAGGGAGGTCCTACGAGCAGTACTTC.

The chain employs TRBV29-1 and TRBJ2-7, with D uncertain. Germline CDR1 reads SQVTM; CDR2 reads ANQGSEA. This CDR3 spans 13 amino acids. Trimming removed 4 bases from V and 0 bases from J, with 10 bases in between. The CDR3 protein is CSVVIPASYEQYF. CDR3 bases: TGCAGCGTTGTAATTCCGGCCTCCTACGAGCAGTACTTC.

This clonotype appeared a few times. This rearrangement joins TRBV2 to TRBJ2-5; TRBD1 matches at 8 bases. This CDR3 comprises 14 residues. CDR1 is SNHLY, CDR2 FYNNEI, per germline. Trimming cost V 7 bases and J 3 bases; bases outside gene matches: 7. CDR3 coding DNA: TGTGCCAGCAATGGACAGGGTAGAGAAGAGACCCAGTACTTC. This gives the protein CASNGQGREETQYF.

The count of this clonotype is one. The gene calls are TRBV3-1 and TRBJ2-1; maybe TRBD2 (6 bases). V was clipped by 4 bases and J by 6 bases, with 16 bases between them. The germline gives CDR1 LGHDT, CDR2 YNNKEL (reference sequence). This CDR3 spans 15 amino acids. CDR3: CASSRGTGPSNEQFF. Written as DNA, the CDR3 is TGTGCCAGCAGCCGCGGGACTGGCCCATCCAATGAGCAGTTCTTC.

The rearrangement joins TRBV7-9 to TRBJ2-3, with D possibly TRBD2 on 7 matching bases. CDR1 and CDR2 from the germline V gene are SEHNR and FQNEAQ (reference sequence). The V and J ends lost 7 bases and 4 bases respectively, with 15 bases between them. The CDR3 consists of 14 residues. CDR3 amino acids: CASTRPGGADTQYF. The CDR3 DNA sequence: TGTGCCAGCACTAGACCGGGGGGCGCAGATACGCAGTATTTT.

CDR3 DNA: TGTGCCAGCAGACTAGCGCCCAACAATGAGCAGTACTTC. It is translated as CASRLAPNNEQYF. V is TRBV6-5 and J is TRBJ2-7; 7 positions agree with TRBD2. Germline assignment: CDR1 MNHEY and CDR2 SVGAGI. This CDR3 comprises 13 residues. J lost 7 bases, V lost 6 bases, and 9 bases had no gene match.

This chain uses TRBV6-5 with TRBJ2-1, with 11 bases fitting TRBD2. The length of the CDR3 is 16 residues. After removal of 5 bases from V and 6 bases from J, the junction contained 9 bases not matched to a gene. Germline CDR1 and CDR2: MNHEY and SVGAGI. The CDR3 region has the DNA TGTGCCAGCAGTCCATGGGGGACTAGCGGTAGCAATGAGCAGTTCTTC. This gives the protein CASSPWGTSGSNEQFF.

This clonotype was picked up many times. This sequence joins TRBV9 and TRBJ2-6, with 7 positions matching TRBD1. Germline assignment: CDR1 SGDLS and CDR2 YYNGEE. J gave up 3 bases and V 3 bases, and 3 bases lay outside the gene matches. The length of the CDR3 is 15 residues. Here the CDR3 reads CASSAGTDGANVLTF. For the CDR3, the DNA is TGTGCCAGCAGCGCAGGGACAGATGGGGCCAACGTCCTGACTTTC.

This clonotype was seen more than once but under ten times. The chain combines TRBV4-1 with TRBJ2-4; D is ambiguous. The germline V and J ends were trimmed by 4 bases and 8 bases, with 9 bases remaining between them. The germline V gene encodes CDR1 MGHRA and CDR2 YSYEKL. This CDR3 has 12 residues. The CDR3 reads CASSPQADIQYF. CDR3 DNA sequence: TGCGCCAGCAGCCCCCAAGCCGACATTCAGTACTTC.

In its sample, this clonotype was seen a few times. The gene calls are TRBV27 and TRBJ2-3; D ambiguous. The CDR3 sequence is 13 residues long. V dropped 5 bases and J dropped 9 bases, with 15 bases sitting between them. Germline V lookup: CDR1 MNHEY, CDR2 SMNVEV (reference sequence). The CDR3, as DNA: TGTGCCAGCAGTCCCGGTCATTTGAGGACGCAGTATTTT. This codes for CASSPGHLRTQYF.

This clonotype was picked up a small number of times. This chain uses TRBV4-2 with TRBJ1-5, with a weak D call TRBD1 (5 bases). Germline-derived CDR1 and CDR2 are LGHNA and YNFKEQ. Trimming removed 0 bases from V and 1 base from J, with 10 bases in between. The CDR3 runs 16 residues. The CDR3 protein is CASSQDRQGSNQPQHF. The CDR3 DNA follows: TGTGCCAGCAGCCAAGATCGGCAGGGAAGCAATCAGCCCCAGCATTTT.

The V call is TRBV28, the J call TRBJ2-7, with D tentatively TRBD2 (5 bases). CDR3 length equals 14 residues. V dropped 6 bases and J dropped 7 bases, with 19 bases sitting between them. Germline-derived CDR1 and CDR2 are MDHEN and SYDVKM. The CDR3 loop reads CASSYAGGLGEQYF. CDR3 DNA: TGTGCCAGCAGCTACGCTGGAGGCCTGGGTGAGCAGTACTTC.

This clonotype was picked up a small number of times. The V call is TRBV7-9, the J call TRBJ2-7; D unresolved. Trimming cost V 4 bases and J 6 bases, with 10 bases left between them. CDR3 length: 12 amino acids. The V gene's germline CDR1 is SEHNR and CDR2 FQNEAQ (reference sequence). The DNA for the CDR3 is TGTGCCAGCAGCTCAGTCCCTACCGAGCAGTACTTC. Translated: CASSSVPTEQYF.

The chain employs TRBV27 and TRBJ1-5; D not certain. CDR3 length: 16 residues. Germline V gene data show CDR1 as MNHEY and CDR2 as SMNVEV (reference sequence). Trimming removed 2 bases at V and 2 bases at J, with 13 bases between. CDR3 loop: CASSLLSQAGNQPQHF. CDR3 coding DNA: TGTGCCAGCAGTTTACTATCTCAAGCAGGCAATCAGCCCCAGCATTTT.

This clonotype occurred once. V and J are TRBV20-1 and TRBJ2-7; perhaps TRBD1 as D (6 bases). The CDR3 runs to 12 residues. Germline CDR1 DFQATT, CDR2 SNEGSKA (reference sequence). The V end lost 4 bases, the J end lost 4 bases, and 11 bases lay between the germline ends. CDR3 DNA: TGCAGTGCTAAGGGGGACGGATACGAGCAGTACTTC. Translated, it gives CSAKGDGYEQYF.

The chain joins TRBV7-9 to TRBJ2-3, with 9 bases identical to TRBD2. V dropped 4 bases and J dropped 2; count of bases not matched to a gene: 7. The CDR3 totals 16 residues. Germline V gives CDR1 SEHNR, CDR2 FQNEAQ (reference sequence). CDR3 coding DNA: TGTGCCAGCAGCTCGCGACTAGCGGTAGACACAGATACGCAGTATTTT. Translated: CASSSRLAVDTDTQYF.

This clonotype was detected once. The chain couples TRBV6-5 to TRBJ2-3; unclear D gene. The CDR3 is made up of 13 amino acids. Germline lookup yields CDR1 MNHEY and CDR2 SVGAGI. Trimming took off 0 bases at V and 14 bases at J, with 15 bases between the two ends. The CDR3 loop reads CASSYSRQSKGYF. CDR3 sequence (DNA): TGTGCCAGCAGTTACTCCAGGCAGTCTAAGGGGTATTTT.

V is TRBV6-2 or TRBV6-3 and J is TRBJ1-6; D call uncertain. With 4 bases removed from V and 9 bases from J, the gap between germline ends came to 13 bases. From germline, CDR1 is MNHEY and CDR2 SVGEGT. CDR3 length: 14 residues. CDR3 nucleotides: TGTGCCAGCAGTTTCGTCGGCCGGGCTTCACCCCTCCACTTT. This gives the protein CASSFVGRASPLHF.

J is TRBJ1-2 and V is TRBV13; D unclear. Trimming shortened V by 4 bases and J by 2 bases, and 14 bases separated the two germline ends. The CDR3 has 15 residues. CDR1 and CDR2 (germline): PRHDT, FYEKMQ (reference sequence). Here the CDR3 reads CASSSGVLINYGYTF. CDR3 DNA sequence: TGTGCCAGCAGCTCGGGTGTGTTGATAAACTATGGCTACACCTTC.

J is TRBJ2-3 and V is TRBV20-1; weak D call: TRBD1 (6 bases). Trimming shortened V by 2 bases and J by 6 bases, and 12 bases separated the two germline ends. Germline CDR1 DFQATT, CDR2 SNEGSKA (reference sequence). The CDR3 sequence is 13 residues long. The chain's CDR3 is CSARPTGYDTQYF. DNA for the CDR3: TGCAGTGCTAGACCCACAGGGTATGATACGCAGTATTTT.

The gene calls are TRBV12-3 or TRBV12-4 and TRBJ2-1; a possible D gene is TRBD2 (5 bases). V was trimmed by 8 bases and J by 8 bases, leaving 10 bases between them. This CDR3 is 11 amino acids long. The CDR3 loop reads CASEAGDEQFF. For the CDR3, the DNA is TGTGCCAGCGAGGCGGGCGATGAGCAGTTCTTC.

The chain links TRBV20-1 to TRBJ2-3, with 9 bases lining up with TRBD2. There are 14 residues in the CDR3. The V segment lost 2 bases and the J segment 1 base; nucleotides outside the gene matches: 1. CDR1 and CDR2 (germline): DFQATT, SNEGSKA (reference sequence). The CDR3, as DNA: TGCAGTGCTAGAAGGACTAGCGGCACAGATACGCAGTATTTT. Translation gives CSARRTSGTDTQYF.

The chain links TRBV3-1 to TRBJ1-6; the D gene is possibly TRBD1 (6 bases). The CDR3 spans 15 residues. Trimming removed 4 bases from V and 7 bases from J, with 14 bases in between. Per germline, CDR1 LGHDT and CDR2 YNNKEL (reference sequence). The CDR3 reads CASSPPHGGNSPLHF. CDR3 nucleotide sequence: TGTGCCAGCAGCCCCCCGCACGGGGGCAATTCACCCCTCCACTTT.

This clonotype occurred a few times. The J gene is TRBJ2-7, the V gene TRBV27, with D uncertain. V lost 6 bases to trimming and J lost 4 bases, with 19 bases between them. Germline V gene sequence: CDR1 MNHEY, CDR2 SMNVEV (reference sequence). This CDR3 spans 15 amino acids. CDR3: CASSSIAGRAYEQYF. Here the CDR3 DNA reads TGTGCCAGCAGCTCCATAGCTGGGCGTGCGTACGAGCAGTACTTC.

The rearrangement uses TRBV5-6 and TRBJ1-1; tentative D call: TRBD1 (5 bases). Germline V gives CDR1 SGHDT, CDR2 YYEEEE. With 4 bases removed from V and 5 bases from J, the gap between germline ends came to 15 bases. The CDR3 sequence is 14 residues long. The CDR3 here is CASSLIWGGTEAFF. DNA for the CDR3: TGTGCCAGCAGCCTTATCTGGGGCGGGACTGAAGCTTTCTTT.

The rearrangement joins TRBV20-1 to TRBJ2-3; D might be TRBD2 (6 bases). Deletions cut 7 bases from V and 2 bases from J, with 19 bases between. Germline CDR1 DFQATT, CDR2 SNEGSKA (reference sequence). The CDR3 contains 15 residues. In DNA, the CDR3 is TGCAGTGTCAAGCCCGGGGACTTTACCACAGATACGCAGTATTTT. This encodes CSVKPGDFTTDTQYF.

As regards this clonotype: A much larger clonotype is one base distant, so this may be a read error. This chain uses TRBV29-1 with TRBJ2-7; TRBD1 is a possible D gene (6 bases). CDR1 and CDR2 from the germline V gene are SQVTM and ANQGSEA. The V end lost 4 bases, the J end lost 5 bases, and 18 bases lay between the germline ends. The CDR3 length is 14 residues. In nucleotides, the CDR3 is TGCAGCGTTGGGTTTCCTTTGGACAGCGACGAGCAGTACTTC. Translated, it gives CSVGFPLDSDEQYF.

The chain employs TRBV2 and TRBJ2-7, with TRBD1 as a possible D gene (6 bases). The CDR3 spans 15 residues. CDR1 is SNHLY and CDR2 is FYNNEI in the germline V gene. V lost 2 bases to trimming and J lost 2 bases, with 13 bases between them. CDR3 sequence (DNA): TGTGCCAGCAGTGAATTAGAGGGGGACCCCTACGAGCAGTACTTC. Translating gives CASSELEGDPYEQYF.

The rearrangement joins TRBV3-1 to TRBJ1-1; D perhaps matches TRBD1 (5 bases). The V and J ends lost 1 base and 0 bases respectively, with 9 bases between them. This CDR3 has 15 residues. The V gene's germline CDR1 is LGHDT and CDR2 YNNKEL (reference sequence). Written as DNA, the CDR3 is TGTGCCAGCAGCCAAGTGGGGGTCCTGAACACTGAAGCTTTCTTT. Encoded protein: CASSQVGVLNTEAFF.

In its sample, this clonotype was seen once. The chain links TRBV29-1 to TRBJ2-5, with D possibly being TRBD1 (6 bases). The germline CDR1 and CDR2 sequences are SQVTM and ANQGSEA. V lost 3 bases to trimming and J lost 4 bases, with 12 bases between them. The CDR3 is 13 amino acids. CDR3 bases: TGCAGCGTTGATCAGGGGAACGGAGAGACCCAGTACTTC. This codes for CSVDQGNGETQYF.

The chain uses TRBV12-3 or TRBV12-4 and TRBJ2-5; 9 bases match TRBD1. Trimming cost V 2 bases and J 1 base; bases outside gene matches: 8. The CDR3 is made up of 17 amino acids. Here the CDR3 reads CASSLRATDRGQETQYF. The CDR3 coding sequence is TGTGCCAGCAGTTTACGAGCTACGGACAGGGGCCAAGAGACCCAGTACTTC.